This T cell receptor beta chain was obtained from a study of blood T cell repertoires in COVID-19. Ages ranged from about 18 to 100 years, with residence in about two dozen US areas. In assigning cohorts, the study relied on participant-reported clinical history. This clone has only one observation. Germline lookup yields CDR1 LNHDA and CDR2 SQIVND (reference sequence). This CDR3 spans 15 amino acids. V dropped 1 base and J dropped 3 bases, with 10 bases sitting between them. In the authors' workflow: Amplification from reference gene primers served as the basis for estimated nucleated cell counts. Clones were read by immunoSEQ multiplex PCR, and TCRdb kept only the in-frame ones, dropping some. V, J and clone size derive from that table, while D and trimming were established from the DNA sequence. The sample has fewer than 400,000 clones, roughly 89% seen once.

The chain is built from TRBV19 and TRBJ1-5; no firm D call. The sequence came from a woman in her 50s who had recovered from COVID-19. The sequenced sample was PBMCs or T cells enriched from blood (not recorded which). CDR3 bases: TGTGCCAGTAGTATAGTAGTACTGATCAATCAGCCCCAGCATTTT. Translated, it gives CASSIVVLINQPQHF. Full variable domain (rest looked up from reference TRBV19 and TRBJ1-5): DGGITQSPKYLFRKEGQNVTLSCEQNLNHDAMYWYRQDPGQGLRLIYYSQIVNDFQKGDIAEGYSVSREKKESFPLTVTSAQKNPTAFYLCASSIVVLINQPQHFGDGTRLSIL.